Presented here are 8 T cell receptor beta chains from one specimen sequenced in a study of PD-1 blockade in classical Hodgkin lymphoma. No patient escaped relapse after autologous stem cell transplantation, and brentuximab vedotin exposure varied. Sequenced by immunoSEQ multiplex PCR; TCRdb stores in-frame clones only, minus some. The sample records around 150,000 clones, about four fifths being singletons. This material consisted of peripheral blood mononuclear cells (PBMCs), taken before the second cycle of nivolumab. These receptors were obtained from a human donor with classical Hodgkin lymphoma.

This clone was seen only once. This chain joins TRBV5-1 and TRBJ1-6; D is undetermined. CDR1 is SGHRS, CDR2 YFSETQ, per germline. The CDR3 is 14 residues long. Trimming shortened V by 0 bases and J by 7 bases, and 8 bases separated the two germline ends. The DNA of the CDR3 is TGCGCCAGCAGCTTGGCCGGGCCGAATTCACCCCTCCACTTT. Protein sequence: CASSLAGPNSPLHF.

The chain is built from TRBV11-3 and TRBJ1-4; D not certain. The CDR3 length is 14 residues. The germline gives CDR1 SGHNT, CDR2 YENEEA. Trimming left V 3 bases short and J 7 bases short, with 12 bases between. The CDR3 DNA reads as TGTGCCAGCAGCTTTTACAACGGCGGTGAAAAACTGTTTTTT. This translates into CASSFYNGGEKLFF.

The table lists this clone with a count of one. V is TRBV6-1 and J is TRBJ2-1, with 7 nucleotides matching TRBD2. Germline CDR1 is MNHNS and CDR2 is SASEGT. The CDR3 contains 13 residues. V lost 7 bases, J lost 5 bases, and 5 bases stayed unmatched. Written as DNA, the CDR3 is TGTGCCAGCAAGGTTAGCGGGCACAATGAGCAGTTCTTC. Translation gives CASKVSGHNEQFF.

The chain carries TRBV10-3 and TRBJ1-2, with D tentatively TRBD1 (5 bases). Trimming removed 11 bases at V and 3 bases at J, with 13 bases between. This CDR3 is 12 amino acids long. Germline V lookup: CDR1 ENHRY, CDR2 SYGVKD. The CDR3 sequence: CAVARQHYGYTF. Here the CDR3 DNA reads TGTGCCGTCGCGAGACAGCACTATGGCTACACCTTC.

The CDR3 loop reads CASSSGLAGSYEQYF. The CDR3 region has the DNA TGCGCCAGCAGCTCAGGACTAGCGGGATCGTACGAGCAGTACTTC. The chain employs TRBV5-1 and TRBJ2-7, with 12 nucleotides matching TRBD2. Germline loops: CDR1 SGHRS, CDR2 YFSETQ. V was pared by 3 bases and J by 4 bases, with 5 bases of the junction left unmatched. The CDR3 has 15 amino acids. The whole variable domain, remainder taken from reference TRBV5-1 and TRBJ2-7, is KAGVTQTPRYLIKTRGQQVTLSCSPISGHRSVSWYQQTPGQGLQFLFEYFSETQRNKGNFPGRFSGRQFSNSRSEMNVSTLELGDSALYLCASSSGLAGSYEQYFGPGTRLTVT.

The chain employs TRBV29-1 and TRBJ2-3; 7 nucleotides line up with TRBD2. CDR3 size: 13 residues. Germline V gene data show CDR1 as SQVTM and CDR2 as ANQGSEA. The trim removed 2 bases at V and 8 bases at J, leaving 7 bases unmatched. CDR3 sequence (DNA): TGCAGCGTTGAAAAGGGTACGGGGGGTACGCAGTATTTT. Its translation: CSVEKGTGGTQYF.

V gene TRBV7-9 combines with J gene TRBJ1-1, with 7 bases identical to TRBD1. V lost 2 bases to trimming and J lost 0 bases; unmatched junction nucleotides: 6. CDR1 and CDR2 from the germline V gene are SEHNR and FQNEAQ (reference sequence). The CDR3 sequence is 16 residues long. In nucleotides, the CDR3 is TGTGCCAGCAGCTTATCGACAGGGTACATGAACACTGAAGCTTTCTTT. As protein: CASSLSTGYMNTEAFF. Using reference TRBV7-9 and TRBJ1-1 for the parts outside the CDR3, the full variable domain is DTGVSQNPRHKITKRGQNVTFRCDPISEHNRLYWYRQTLGQGPEFLTYFQNEAQLEKSRLLSDRFSAERPKGSFSTLEIQRTEQGDSAMYLCASSLSTGYMNTEAFFGQGTRLTVV.

The gene calls are TRBV7-2 and TRBJ2-1; D possibly corresponds to TRBD1 (5 bases). From germline, CDR1 is SGHTA and CDR2 FQGNSA. V lost 0 bases and J 0 bases, leaving 12 bases between the germline ends. This CDR3 has 17 amino acids. CDR3 DNA: TGTGCCAGCAGCTTAGCTCAGGGCGATCCCTCCTACAATGAGCAGTTCTTC. It yields the protein CASSLAQGDPSYNEQFF.